One sample yielded the 30 T cell receptor beta chains listed below, sequenced in a study of blood T cells in healthy people across ages. Alongside a J-beta primer mix, a sample-barcoded 5' primer served in a second PCR lasting 7 to 11 cycles. TCRdb used MiXCR to reprocess the 5' RACE reads, holding one entry per CDR3 protein. This table holds more than 800,000 distinct CDR3 sequences, under 30% found once. Sequencing was carried out using blood. The receptors were gathered from a woman older than 75 in good health.

The table lists this clonotype with many counts. V is TRBV5-1 and J is TRBJ1-2, with TRBD1 as a possible D gene (5 bases). Germline-derived CDR1 and CDR2 are SGHRS and YFSETQ. V was clipped by 4 bases and J by 5 bases, with 12 bases between them. The CDR3 runs to 13 residues. The CDR3 DNA reads as TGCGCCAGCAGCCCAGGCGACAGATATGGCTACACCTTC. It yields the protein CASSPGDRYGYTF. Full variable domain (rest looked up from reference TRBV5-1 and TRBJ1-2): KAGVTQTPRYLIKTRGQQVTLSCSPISGHRSVSWYQQTPGQGLQFLFEYFSETQRNKGNFPGRFSGRQFSNSRSEMNVSTLELGDSALYLCASSPGDRYGYTFGSGTRLTVV.

On this clonotype itself: It may be a read error: a sequence one base away is much more abundant. The V call is TRBV11-2, the J call TRBJ2-5; possible D gene TRBD2, 6 bases. The DNA end is a closer match to TRBJ2-7, so the J assignment may be wrong. CDR1 and CDR2 (germline): SGHAT, FQNNGV. The CDR3 runs to 12 residues. Here the CDR3 reads CVSGPSLYEQYF. The CDR3 bases are TGTGTCAGCGGGCCCTCCCTCTACGAGCAGTACTTC.

This clonotype was seen ten or more times. The chain combines TRBV15 with TRBJ2-7, with TRBD1 matching over 10 bases. This CDR3 spans 16 amino acids. Germline values: CDR1 LNHNV, CDR2 YYDKDF (reference sequence). With 0 bases clipped from V and 4 bases from J, the junction kept 6 bases outside the gene matches. CDR3 sequence reads: CATSRDRDRGIYEQYF. DNA of the CDR3: TGTGCCACCAGCAGAGATCGGGACAGGGGTATTTACGAGCAGTACTTC.

This clonotype has more than one count but fewer than ten. The rearrangement links TRBV5-5 to TRBJ1-5, with TRBD1 matching 9 bases. The germline CDR1 and CDR2 sequences are SGHKS and YYEKEE (reference sequence). This CDR3 has 19 residues. With 4 bases clipped from V and 5 bases from J, the junction kept 19 bases outside the gene matches. In DNA form, the CDR3 reads TGTGCCAGCAGCCCGGCCCCGGGACAGGGACGTACGGGTCATCAGCCCCAGCATTTT. Amino acid sequence: CASSPAPGQGRTGHQPQHF.

As concerns this clonotype: This may come from a read error, since a much larger clone is one base off. The chain combines TRBV12-3 or TRBV12-4 with TRBJ2-7; D may be TRBD2 (5 bases). The CDR3 totals 13 residues. V was clipped by 5 bases and J by 12 bases, with 20 bases between them. Here the CDR3 reads CASSDLAKNIRYF. CDR3 bases: TGTGCCAGCAGTGACCTAGCCAAAAACATTCGGTACTTC.

Many counts were recorded for this clonotype. The CDR3 DNA is TGTGCCAGCCTGGGACAGGACCCCTACGAGCAGTACTTC. Its translation is CASLGQDPYEQYF. The chain links TRBV6-1 to TRBJ2-7, with TRBD1 matching 8 bases. This CDR3 spans 13 amino acids. Trimming removed 8 bases from V and 2 bases from J; junction bases left unmatched: 5. Germline CDR1 is MNHNS and CDR2 is SASEGT.

The rearrangement uses TRBV5-1 and TRBJ2-7; 8 nucleotides align to TRBD1. The CDR3 runs 14 residues. From germline, CDR1 is SGHRS and CDR2 YFSETQ. V lost 4 bases to trimming and J lost 10 bases; unmatched junction nucleotides: 13. DNA of the CDR3: TGCGCCAGCAGCCCTAGGACAGGGATCAATGAACAGTACTTC. Translation gives CASSPRTGINEQYF.

This clonotype was picked up many times. This sequence joins TRBV19 and TRBJ2-1; 10 bases match TRBD2. The CDR3 covers 15 residues. Germline CDR1 LNHDA, CDR2 SQIVND (reference sequence). The V and J ends lost 6 bases and 4 bases, in that order; junction bases with no gene match: 6. CDR3 amino acids: CASSSGTSDYNEQFF. The CDR3 nucleotides are TGTGCCAGTAGCTCCGGGACTAGCGATTACAATGAGCAGTTCTTC. Filled out from reference TRBV19 and TRBJ2-1, the complete variable domain reads DGGITQSPKYLFRKEGQNVTLSCEQNLNHDAMYWYRQDPGQGLRLIYYSQIVNDFQKGDIAEGYSVSREKKESFPLTVTSAQKNPTAFYLCASSSGTSDYNEQFFGPGTRLTVL.

Concerning this clonotype: A much larger clone sits a single nucleotide away, making a read error possible. The chain is built from TRBV7-9 and TRBJ2-1; 11 nucleotides match TRBD2. This CDR3 region has 15 residues. The germline CDR1 and CDR2 sequences are SEHNR and FQNEAQ (reference sequence). After removal of 3 bases from V and 11 bases from J, the junction contained 9 bases not matched to a gene. CDR3 nucleotides: TGTGCCAGCAGCTTCGGCGGGGTAGCGGGGGGGAAGCAGTTCTTC. Protein: CASSFGGVAGGKQFF. Together with reference TRBV7-9 and TRBJ2-1, the CDR3 gives the full variable domain: DTGVSQNPRHKITKRGQNVTFRCDPISEHNRLYWYRQTLGQGPEFLTYFQNEAQLEKSRLLSDRFSAERPKGSFSTLEIQRTEQGDSAMYLCASSFGGVAGGKQFFGPGTRLTVL.

This clonotype was detected only a few times. The chain carries TRBV24-1 and TRBJ1-4; D remains unclear. The CDR3 has 12 residues. Germline V lookup: CDR1 KGHDR, CDR2 SFDVKD. Trimming took off 0 bases at V and 12 bases at J, with 7 bases between the two ends. This CDR3 reads CATSDLLGELFF. As DNA, the CDR3 is TGTGCCACCAGTGATTTGCTGGGAGAACTGTTTTTT.

At least ten counts were recorded for this clonotype. This chain links TRBV7-9 with TRBJ2-7; 9 positions match TRBD1. Unmatched junction bases numbered 17, after V lost 3 bases and J lost 5 bases. In germline, CDR1 is SEHNR, CDR2 FQNEAQ (reference sequence). The CDR3 consists of 18 residues. The CDR3 spells CASSFIGGRDRDFDEQYF. CDR3 sequence (DNA): TGTGCCAGCAGCTTTATAGGGGGCCGGGACAGGGACTTTGACGAGCAGTACTTC.

The V call is TRBV9, the J call TRBJ2-1, with D unresolved. Germline V gives CDR1 SGDLS, CDR2 YYNGEE. The CDR3 is 15 amino acids. Trimming took 5 bases from V and 2 from J, leaving 14 bases between them. The CDR3 spells CASSPSVTPYNEQFF. Written as DNA, the CDR3 is TGTGCCAGCAGTCCCTCCGTGACCCCCTACAATGAGCAGTTCTTC.

Comment on this clonotype: The CDR3 does not close with the conserved phenylalanine or tryptophan, likely indicating a read error. The rearrangement uses TRBV12-3 or TRBV12-4 and TRBJ2-1; D is possibly TRBD2 (6 bases). CDR3 length: 15 residues. V lost 0 bases, J lost 0 bases, and 6 bases lay in between. CDR3 DNA: TGTGCCAGCAGTTTAGCGGGAGGCTCCTACAATGAGCAGTTCGTC. This gives the protein CASSLAGGSYNEQFV.

About this clonotype: This sequence may be a read error, since a much larger clone differs from it by one base. This rearrangement joins TRBV14 to TRBJ2-4; no reliable D call. This CDR3 comprises 15 residues. From germline, CDR1 is SGHDN and CDR2 FVKESK. Here the CDR3 reads CTSSPHPGAKNIQYF. The CDR3 DNA reads TGTACCAGCAGCCCCCATCCAGGCGCCAAAAACATTCAGTACTTC.

This clonotype was recorded many times. This chain connects TRBV7-9 to TRBJ1-1; D ambiguous. The germline V gene encodes CDR1 SEHNR and CDR2 FQNEAQ (reference sequence). The CDR3 covers 13 residues. Between the trimmed V and J ends, which lost 0 bases and 5 bases, there was a span of 7 bases. CDR3 protein: CASSLASGTEAFF. The CDR3 bases are TGTGCCAGCAGCTTAGCCTCGGGGACTGAAGCTTTCTTT. The full variable domain, its missing parts supplied by reference TRBV7-9 and TRBJ1-1, is DTGVSQNPRHKITKRGQNVTFRCDPISEHNRLYWYRQTLGQGPEFLTYFQNEAQLEKSRLLSDRFSAERPKGSFSTLEIQRTEQGDSAMYLCASSLASGTEAFFGQGTRLTVV.

This clonotype was recorded at least ten times. An end of the junction differs from the germline gene, which may be a read error. This chain uses TRBV20-1 with TRBJ2-1; TRBD1 is a possible D gene (6 bases). This CDR3 comprises 13 residues. Germline CDR1 reads DFQATT; CDR2 reads SNEGSKA (reference sequence). In DNA, the CDR3 is TGCAGTGCCAGAGGCGGACAGCTCAATGAGCAGTTCTTC. Encoded protein: CSARGGQLNEQFF.

Concerning this clonotype: A clone one base away is much larger, so this may be a read error. The chain couples TRBV9 to TRBJ2-7; TRBD2 might be the D (7 bases). The J call may be in error: the DNA end matches TRBJ2-5 better. Germline V gene data show CDR1 as SGDLS and CDR2 as YYNGEE. The CDR3 totals 15 residues. CDR3 residues: CASSPWGGWIETQYF. As DNA, the CDR3 is TGTGCCAGCAGCCCCTGGGGGGGCTGGATAGAGACCCAGTACTTC.

The table lists this clonotype with many counts. The chain has TRBV7-8 and TRBJ2-7; 9 bases align to TRBD1. The V gene end was trimmed by 5 bases and the J gene end by 3 bases; junction bases not matched to a gene: 11. The CDR3 has 16 residues. CDR1 SGHVS and CDR2 FQNEAQ come from the germline V gene. CDR3 amino acids: CASSDTPGQGLYEQYF. The DNA of the CDR3 is TGTGCCAGCAGCGACACACCGGGACAGGGTCTCTACGAGCAGTACTTC.

This clonotype was detected a few times. V usage is TRBV4-2 and J usage is TRBJ2-7; 7 positions match TRBD2. The CDR3 is 15 residues long. J was trimmed by 4 bases and V by 1 base; bases with no gene match: 7. Germline V lookup: CDR1 LGHNA, CDR2 YNFKEQ. The CDR3 spells CASSQGEGSRYEQYF. The CDR3 bases are TGTGCCAGCAGCCAAGGGGAGGGGTCGAGGTACGAGCAGTACTTC.

With regard to this clonotype: A much larger clone lies one base from this, so it may be a read error. The gene calls are TRBV3-1 and TRBJ1-2; no firm D call. Trimming took 6 bases from V and 6 from J, leaving 14 bases between them. The CDR3 extends over 13 amino acids. CDR1 is LGHDT and CDR2 is YNNKEL in the germline V gene (reference sequence). CDR3 loop: CASSPDGSHGYTF. The CDR3 nucleotides read TGTGCCAGCAGTCCTGACGGAAGCCATGGCTACACCTTC.

The chain employs TRBV20-1 and TRBJ2-1; D is perhaps TRBD2 (6 bases). Judging by the DNA end, TRBJ2-7 fits better; the J call may be wrong. CDR1 and CDR2 (germline): DFQATT, SNEGSKA (reference sequence). This CDR3 contains 14 residues. The CDR3 reads CSAQRARSYNEQYF. CDR3 in DNA: TGCAGTGCTCAGCGGGCGAGGTCCTACAATGAGCAGTACTTC.

This clonotype is a singleton in its sample. Possible read error: a much larger clone is one base away. This rearrangement joins TRBV5-1 to TRBJ2-3; no reliable D call. Trimming removed 1 base from V and 0 bases from J, with 12 bases in between. CDR3 length: 16 residues. Germline V gene data show CDR1 as SGHRS and CDR2 as YFSETQ. DNA for the CDR3: TGCGCCAGCAGCTTGCTAGTGGGGTCTAGCACAGATACGCAGTATTTT. Its protein product is CASSLLVGSSTDTQYF.

This clonotype was counted between two and nine times. DNA for the CDR3: TGTGCCAGCAGAGGGGGCGCACCTTTCTTT. This sequence encodes CASRGGAPFF. V and J are TRBV6-6 and TRBJ1-1, with TRBD1 identical over 7 bases. CDR1 is MNHNY and CDR2 is SVGAGI in the germline V gene (reference sequence). The CDR3 spans 10 residues. J lost 12 bases, V lost 6 bases, and 4 bases had no gene match.

This clonotype was observed at least ten times. V is TRBV7-9 and J is TRBJ1-6; the D gene is possibly TRBD1 (5 bases). This CDR3 contains 15 residues. Germline loops: CDR1 SEHNR, CDR2 FQNEAQ (reference sequence). Trimming cost V 4 bases and J 10 bases, with 17 bases left between them. This CDR3 is CASSSIQGLGSPLHF. The CDR3, as DNA: TGTGCCAGCAGCTCGATCCAGGGCTTGGGGTCACCCCTCCACTTT.

With regard to this clonotype: A read error may account for a junction end that differs from germline. The CDR3 region is CASRTTGTYVQYF. The CDR3 DNA follows: TGTGCCAGCAGAACGACAGGGACCTACGTGCAGTACTTC. V is TRBV6-1 and J is TRBJ2-7; 7 positions agree with TRBD1. Germline V CDR1 and CDR2: MNHNS, SASEGT. The CDR3 loop spans 13 amino acids.

The chain is built from TRBV11-3 and TRBJ1-4; 7 bases map to TRBD1. Trimming cost V 5 bases and J 9 bases; bases outside gene matches: 6. CDR3 length: 13 amino acids. CDR1 is SGHNT, CDR2 YENEEA, per germline. Written as DNA, the CDR3 is TGTGCCAGCAGCGCGACAGGGTTACAAAAACTGTTTTTT. It codes for CASSATGLQKLFF.

Many counts were recorded for this clonotype. This sequence joins TRBV7-2 and TRBJ1-1, with 7 bases identical to TRBD1. CDR1 is SGHTA, CDR2 FQGNSA, per germline. Trimming cost V 6 bases and J 0 bases; bases outside gene matches: 7. The CDR3 contains 15 residues. CDR3 in amino acids: CASRTGALMNTEAFF. The DNA for the CDR3 is TGTGCCAGCAGAACAGGGGCACTAATGAACACTGAAGCTTTCTTT.

This clonotype was counted a few times. The chain recombines TRBV7-9 with TRBJ2-7, with TRBD2 identical over 13 bases. The DNA end is more similar to TRBJ2-5, so the J call may be wrong. The CDR3 loop spans 18 amino acids. The germline CDR1 and CDR2 sequences are SEHNR and FQNEAQ (reference sequence). The CDR3 here is CASNSQGTSGTKLETQYF. CDR3 DNA sequence: TGTGCCAGCAACTCTCAAGGGACTAGCGGGACTAAGTTGGAGACCCAGTACTTC.

This clonotype has ten or more counts. This chain connects TRBV7-2 to TRBJ1-5, with D unresolved. This CDR3 spans 14 amino acids. Germline CDR1 and CDR2: SGHTA and FQGNSA. V shed 5 bases and J shed 5 bases, with 13 bases lying between them. The CDR3: CASSPRHSHQPQHF. CDR3 bases: TGTGCCAGCAGCCCCCGACATTCTCATCAGCCCCAGCATTTT.

This clonotype was detected many times. V usage is TRBV5-1 and J usage is TRBJ2-1, with 9 positions matching TRBD2. There are 15 residues in the CDR3. Trimming removed 4 bases from V and 3 bases from J; junction bases left unmatched: 5. Germline CDR1 is SGHRS and CDR2 is YFSETQ. This CDR3 reads CASSRATSGYNEQFF. The CDR3 nucleotides are TGCGCCAGCAGCCGGGCGACTAGCGGCTACAATGAGCAGTTCTTC.